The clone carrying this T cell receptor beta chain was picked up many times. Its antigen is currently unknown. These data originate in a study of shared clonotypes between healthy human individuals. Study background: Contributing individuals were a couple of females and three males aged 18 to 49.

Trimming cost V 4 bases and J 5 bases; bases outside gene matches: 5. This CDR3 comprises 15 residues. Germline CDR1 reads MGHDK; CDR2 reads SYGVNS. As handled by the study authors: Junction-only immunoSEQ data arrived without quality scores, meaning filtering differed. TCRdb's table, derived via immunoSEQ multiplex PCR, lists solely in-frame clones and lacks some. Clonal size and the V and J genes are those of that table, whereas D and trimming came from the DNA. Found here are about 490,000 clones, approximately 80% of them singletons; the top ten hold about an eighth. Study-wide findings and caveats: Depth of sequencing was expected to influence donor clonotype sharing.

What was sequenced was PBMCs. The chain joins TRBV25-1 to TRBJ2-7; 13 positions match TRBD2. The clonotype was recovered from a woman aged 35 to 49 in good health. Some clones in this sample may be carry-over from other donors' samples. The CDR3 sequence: CASSAGLAGVDEQYF. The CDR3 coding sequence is TGTGCCAGCAGTGCCGGACTAGCGGGAGTCGACGAGCAGTACTTC.